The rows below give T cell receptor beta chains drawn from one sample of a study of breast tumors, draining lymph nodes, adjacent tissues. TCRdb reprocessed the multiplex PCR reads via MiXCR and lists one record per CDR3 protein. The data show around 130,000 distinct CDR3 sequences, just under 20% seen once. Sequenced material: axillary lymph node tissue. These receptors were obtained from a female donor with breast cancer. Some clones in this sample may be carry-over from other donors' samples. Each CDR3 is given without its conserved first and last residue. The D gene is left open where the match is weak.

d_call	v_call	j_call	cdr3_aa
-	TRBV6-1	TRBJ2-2	ASFRGNTGELF
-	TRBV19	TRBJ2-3	ASSREPSSTDTQY
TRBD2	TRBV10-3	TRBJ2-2	AISEGGLASNTGELF
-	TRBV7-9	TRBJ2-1	ASSLWVSFTYNEQF
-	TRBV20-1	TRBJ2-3	SAKDMGTDTQY
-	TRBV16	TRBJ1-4	ASSQIWPRDPNEKLF
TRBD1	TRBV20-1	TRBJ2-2	SAWTGMTGELF
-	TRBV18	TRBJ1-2	ASSPTVGGPNYGYT
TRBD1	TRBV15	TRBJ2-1	ATITMTGTNEQF
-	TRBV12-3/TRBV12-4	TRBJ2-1	ASSQDRVNEQF
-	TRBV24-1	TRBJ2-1	ATSVTSLGSYNEQF
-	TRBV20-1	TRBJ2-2	SARPFGQGRFTGELF
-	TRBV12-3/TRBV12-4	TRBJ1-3	ASRVQGKGNTIY
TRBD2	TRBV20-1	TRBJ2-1	SARLAGYNEQF
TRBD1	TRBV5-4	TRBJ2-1	ASSLQTGGNHEQF
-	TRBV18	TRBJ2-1	ASSPPTSGNNEQF
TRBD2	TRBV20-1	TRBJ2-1	SARASRPPGTSGRQSSYNEQF